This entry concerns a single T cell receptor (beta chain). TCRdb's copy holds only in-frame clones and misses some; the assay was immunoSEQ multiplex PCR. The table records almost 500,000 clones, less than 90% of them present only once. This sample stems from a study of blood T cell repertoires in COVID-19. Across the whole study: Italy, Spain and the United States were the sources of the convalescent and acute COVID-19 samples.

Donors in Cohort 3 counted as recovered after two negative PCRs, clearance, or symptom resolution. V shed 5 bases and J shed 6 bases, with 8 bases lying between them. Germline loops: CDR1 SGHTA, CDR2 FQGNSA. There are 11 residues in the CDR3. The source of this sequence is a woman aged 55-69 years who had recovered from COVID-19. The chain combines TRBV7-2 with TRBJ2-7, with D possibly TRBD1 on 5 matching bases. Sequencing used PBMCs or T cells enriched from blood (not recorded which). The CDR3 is CASSKGVEQYF. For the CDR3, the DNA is TGTGCCAGCAGCAAAGGGGTCGAGCAGTACTTC.